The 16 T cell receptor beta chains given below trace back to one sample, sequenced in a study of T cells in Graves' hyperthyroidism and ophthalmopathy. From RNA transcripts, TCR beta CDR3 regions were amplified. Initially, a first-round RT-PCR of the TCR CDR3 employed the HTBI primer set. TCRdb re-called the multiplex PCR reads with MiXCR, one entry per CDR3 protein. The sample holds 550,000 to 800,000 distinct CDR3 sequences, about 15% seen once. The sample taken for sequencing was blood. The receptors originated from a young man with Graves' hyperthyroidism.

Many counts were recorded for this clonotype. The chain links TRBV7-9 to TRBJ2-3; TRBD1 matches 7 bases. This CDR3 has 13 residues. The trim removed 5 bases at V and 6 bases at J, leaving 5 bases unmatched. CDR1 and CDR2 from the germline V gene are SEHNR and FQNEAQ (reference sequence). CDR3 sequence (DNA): TGTGCCAGCAGCCTTCTACAGGGGGATACGCAGTATTTT. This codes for CASSLLQGDTQYF.

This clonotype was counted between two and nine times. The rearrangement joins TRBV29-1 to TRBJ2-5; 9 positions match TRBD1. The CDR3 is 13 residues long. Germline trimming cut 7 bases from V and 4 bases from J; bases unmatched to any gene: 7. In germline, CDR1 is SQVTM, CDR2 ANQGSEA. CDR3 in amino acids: CSGGQGGRETQYF. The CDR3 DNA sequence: TGCAGCGGGGGACAGGGTGGTCGAGAGACCCAGTACTTC.

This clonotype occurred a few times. The CDR3 DNA reads TGTGCCAGCAGCGACCCGGTAGCGGGAGAGGCAGATACGCAGTATTTT. Protein sequence: CASSDPVAGEADTQYF. This rearrangement joins TRBV2 to TRBJ2-3; TRBD2 aligns across 9 bases. Germline assignment: CDR1 SNHLY and CDR2 FYNNEI. This CDR3 spans 16 amino acids. J lost 4 bases, V lost 6 bases, and 11 bases had no gene match.

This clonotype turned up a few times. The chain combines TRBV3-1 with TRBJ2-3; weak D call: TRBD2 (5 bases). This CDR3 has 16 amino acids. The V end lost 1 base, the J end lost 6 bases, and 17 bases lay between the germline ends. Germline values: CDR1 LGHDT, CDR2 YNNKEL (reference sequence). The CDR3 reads CASSQVYGVPHDTQYF. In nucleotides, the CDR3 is TGTGCCAGCAGCCAAGTTTACGGGGTCCCCCACGATACGCAGTATTTT.

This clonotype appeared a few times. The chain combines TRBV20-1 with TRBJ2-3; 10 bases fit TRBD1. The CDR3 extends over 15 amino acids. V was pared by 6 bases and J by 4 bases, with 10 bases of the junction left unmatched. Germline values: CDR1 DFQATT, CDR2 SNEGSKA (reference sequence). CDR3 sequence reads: CSAGRQGARPDTQYF. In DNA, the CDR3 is TGCAGTGCCGGGAGACAGGGGGCGAGGCCAGATACGCAGTATTTT.

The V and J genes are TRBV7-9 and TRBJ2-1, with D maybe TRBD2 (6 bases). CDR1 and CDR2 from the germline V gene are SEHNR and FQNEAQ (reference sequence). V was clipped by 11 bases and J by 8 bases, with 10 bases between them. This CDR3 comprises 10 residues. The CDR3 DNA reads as TGTGCCGCAGGAGGGTATGAGCAGTTCTTC. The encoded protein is CAAGGYEQFF.

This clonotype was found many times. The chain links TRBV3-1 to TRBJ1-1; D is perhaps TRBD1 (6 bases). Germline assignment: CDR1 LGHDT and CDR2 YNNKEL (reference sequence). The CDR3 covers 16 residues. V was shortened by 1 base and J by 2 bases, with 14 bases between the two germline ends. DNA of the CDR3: TGTGCCAGCAGCCAAGCTCAGGACAGACTCAACACTGAAGCTTTCTTT. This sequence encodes CASSQAQDRLNTEAFF.

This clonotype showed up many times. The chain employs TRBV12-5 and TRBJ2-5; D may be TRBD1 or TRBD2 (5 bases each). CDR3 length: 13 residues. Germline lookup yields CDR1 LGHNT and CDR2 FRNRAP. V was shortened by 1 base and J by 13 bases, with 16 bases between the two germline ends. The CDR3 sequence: CASGLDPGAFGYF. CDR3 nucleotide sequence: TGTGCTAGTGGTTTGGACCCCGGGGCCTTCGGGTACTTC.

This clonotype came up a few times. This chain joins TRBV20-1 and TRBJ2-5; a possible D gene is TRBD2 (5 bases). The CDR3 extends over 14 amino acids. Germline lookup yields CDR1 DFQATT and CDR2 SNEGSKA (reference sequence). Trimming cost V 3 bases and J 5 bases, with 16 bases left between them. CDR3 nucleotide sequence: TGCAGTGCTAGTCCCCCGACTGGCGGGGAGACCCAGTACTTC. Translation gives CSASPPTGGETQYF.

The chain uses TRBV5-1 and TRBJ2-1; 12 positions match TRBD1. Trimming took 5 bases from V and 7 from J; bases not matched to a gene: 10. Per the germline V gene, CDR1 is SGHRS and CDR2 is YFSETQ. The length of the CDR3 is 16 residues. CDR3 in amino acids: CASSRVPGQGANEQFF. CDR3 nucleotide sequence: TGCGCCAGCAGTCGTGTCCCGGGACAGGGGGCGAATGAGCAGTTCTTC.

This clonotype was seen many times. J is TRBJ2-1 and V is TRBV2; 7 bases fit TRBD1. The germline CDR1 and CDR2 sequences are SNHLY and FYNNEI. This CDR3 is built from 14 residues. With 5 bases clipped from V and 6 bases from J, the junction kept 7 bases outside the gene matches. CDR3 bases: TGTGCCAGCAGTAGGGGGCGCGAAAGCAATGAGCAGTTCTTC. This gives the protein CASSRGRESNEQFF.

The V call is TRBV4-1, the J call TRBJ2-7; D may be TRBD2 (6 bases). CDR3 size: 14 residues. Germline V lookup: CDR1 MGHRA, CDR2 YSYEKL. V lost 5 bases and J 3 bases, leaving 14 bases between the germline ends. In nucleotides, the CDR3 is TGCGCCAGCAGCTCCCCCGTGGGGGGCTACGAGCAGTACTTC. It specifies CASSSPVGGYEQYF.

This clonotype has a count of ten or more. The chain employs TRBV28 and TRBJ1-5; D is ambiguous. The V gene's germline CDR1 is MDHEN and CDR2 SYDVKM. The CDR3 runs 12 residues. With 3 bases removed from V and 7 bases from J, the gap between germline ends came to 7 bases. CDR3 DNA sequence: TGTGCCAGCAGTTTTAGGCGGCAGCCCCAGCATTTT. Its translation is CASSFRRQPQHF.

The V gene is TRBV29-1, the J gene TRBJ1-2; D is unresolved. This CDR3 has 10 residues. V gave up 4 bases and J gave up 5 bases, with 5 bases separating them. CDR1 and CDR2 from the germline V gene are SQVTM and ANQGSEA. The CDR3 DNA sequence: TGCAGCGTTGGAGGATATGGCTACACCTTC. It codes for CSVGGYGYTF. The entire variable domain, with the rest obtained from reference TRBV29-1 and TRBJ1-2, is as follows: SAVISQKPSRDICQRGTSLTIQCQVDSQVTMMFWYRQQPGQSLTLIATANQGSEATYESGFVIDKFPISRPNLTFSTLTVSNMSPEDSSIYLCSVGGYGYTFGSGTRLTVV.

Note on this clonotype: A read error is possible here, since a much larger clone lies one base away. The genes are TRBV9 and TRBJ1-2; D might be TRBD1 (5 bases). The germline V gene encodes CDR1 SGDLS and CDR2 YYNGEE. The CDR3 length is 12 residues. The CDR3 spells CARGYRYRGYSF. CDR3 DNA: TGTGCCAGGGGATACAGGTACCGTGGCTACAGCTTC.

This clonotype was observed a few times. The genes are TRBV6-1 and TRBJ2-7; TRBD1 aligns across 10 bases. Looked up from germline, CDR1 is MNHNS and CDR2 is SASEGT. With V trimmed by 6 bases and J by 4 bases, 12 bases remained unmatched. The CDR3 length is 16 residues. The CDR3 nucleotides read TGTGCCAGCAGAACCGCAAGGGACAGGGGTGTTTACGAGCAGTACTTC. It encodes CASRTARDRGVYEQYF.